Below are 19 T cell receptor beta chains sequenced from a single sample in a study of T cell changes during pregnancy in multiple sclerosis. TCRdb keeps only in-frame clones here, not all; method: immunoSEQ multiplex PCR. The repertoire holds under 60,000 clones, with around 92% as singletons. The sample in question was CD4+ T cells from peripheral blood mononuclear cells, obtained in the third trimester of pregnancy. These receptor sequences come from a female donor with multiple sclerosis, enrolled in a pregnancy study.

The DNA for the CDR3 is TGTGCCAGCAGCCAACCCCGTTGGCGGGGACACCAAGAGACCCAGTACTTC. Protein: CASSQPRWRGHQETQYF. The chain has TRBV14 and TRBJ2-5; a possible D gene is TRBD2 (6 bases). The CDR3 has 17 residues. Germline assignment: CDR1 SGHDN and CDR2 FVKESK. The V gene lost 2 bases and the J gene lost 0 bases, with 16 bases spanning the gap.

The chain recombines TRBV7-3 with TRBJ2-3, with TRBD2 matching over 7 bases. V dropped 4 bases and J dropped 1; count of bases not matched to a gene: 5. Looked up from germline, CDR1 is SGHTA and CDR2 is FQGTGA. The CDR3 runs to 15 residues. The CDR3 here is CASSSQGGGTDTQYF. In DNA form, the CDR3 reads TGTGCCAGCAGCTCCCAGGGAGGGGGCACAGATACGCAGTATTTT.

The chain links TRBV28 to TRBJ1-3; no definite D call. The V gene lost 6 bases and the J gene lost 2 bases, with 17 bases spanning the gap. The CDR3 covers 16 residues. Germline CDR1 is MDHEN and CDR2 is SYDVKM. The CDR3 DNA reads TGTGCCAGCAGGCCTGCCGCGGGGTCTGCTGGAAACACCATATATTTT. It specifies CASRPAAGSAGNTIYF.

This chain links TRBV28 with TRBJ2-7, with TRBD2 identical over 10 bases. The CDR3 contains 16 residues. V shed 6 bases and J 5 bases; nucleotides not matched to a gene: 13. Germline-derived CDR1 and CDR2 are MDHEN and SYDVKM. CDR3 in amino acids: CASSRVAGGPKNEQYF. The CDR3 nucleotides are TGTGCCAGCAGCCGGGTAGCGGGAGGACCTAAAAACGAGCAGTACTTC.

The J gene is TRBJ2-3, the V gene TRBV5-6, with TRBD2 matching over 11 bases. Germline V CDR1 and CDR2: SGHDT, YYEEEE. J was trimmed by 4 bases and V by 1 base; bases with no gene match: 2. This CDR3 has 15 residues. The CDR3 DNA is TGTGCCAGCAGCTTGACTAGCGGGGGAGCAGATACGCAGTATTTT. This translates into CASSLTSGGADTQYF.

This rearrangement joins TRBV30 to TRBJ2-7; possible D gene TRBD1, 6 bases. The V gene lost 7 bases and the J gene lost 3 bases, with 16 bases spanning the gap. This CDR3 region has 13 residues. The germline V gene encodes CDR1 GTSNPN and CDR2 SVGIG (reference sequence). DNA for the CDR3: TGTGCCTCGGAGTGGCAGGGGCTCTACGAGCAGTACTTC. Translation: CASEWQGLYEQYF.

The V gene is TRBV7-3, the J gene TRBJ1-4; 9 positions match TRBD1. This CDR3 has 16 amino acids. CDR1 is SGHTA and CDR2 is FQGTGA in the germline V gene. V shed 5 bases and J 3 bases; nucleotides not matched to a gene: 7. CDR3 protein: CASSEGTGFANEKLFF. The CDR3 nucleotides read TGTGCCAGCAGCGAAGGGACAGGGTTTGCTAATGAAAAACTGTTTTTT.

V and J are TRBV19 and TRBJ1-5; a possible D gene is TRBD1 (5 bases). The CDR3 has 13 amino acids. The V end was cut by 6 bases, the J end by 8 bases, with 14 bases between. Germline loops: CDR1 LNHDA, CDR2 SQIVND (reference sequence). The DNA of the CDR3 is TGTGCCAGTAGCCCCCCGGGGGGGGAGCCCCAGCATTTT. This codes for CASSPPGGEPQHF.

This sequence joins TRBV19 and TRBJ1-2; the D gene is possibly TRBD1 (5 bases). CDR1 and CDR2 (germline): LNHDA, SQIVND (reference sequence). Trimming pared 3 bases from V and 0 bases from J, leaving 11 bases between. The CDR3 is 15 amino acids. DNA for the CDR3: TGTGCCAGTAGTATGATGGGGGGAGCTAACTATGGCTACACCTTC. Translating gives CASSMMGGANYGYTF.

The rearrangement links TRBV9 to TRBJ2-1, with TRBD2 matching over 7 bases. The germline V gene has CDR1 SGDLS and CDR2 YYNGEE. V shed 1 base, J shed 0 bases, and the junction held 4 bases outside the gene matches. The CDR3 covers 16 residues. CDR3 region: CASSVQAGSSYNEQFF. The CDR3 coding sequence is TGTGCCAGCAGCGTACAAGCGGGGAGCTCCTACAATGAGCAGTTCTTC.

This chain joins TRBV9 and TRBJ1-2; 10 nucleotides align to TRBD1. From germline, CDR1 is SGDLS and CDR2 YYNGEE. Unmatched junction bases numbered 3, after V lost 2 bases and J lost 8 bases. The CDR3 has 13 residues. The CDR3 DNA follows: TGTGCCAGCAGCGTTGGACAGGGGGACGGCTACACCTTC. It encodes CASSVGQGDGYTF.

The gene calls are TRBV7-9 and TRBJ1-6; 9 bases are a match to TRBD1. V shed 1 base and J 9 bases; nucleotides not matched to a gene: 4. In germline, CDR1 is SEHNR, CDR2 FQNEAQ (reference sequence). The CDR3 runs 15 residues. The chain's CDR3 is CASSLEGQGSSPLHF. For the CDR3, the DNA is TGTGCCAGCAGCTTAGAGGGACAGGGAAGTTCACCCCTCCACTTT.

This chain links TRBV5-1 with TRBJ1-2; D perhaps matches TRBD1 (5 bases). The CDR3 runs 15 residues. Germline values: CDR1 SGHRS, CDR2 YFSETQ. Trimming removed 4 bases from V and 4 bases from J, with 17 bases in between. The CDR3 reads CASSLPDRNLYGYTF. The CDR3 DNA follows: TGCGCCAGCAGCCTACCCGACAGAAATCTCTATGGCTACACCTTC.

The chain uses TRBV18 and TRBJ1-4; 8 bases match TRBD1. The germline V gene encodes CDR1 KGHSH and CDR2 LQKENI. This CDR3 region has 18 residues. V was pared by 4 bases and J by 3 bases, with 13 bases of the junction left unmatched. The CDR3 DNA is TGTGCCAGCTCACAGTACGGACAGGGCAATGGGGCTAATGAAAAACTGTTTTTT. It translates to CASSQYGQGNGANEKLFF.

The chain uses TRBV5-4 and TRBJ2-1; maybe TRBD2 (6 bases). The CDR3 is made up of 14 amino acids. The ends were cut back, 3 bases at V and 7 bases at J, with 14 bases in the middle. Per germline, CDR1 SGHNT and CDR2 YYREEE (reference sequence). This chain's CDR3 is CASSSARGGNEQFF. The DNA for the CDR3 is TGTGCCAGCAGCTCAGCCCGGGGAGGTAATGAGCAGTTCTTC. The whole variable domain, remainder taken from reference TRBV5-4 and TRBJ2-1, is ETGVTQSPTHLIKTRGQQVTLRCSSQSGHNTVSWYQQALGQGPQFIFQYYREEENGRGNFPPRFSGLQFPNYSSELNVNALELDDSALYLCASSSARGGNEQFFGPGTRLTVL.

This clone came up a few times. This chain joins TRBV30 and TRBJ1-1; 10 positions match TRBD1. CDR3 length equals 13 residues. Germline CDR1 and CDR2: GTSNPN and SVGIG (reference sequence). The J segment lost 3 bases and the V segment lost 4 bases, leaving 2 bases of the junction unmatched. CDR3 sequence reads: CAWTDRGDTEAFF. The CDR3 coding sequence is TGTGCCTGGACGGACAGGGGGGACACTGAAGCTTTCTTT.

In DNA form, the CDR3 reads TGTGCCAGCAGCGTGGGGACATTCTATAACTATGGCTACACCTTC. This codes for CASSVGTFYNYGYTF. This rearrangement joins TRBV5-4 to TRBJ1-2, with TRBD1 as a possible D gene (6 bases). V dropped 4 bases and J dropped 1 base, with 14 bases sitting between them. The CDR3 length is 15 residues. The germline V gene has CDR1 SGHNT and CDR2 YYREEE (reference sequence). The variable domain in full, completed from reference TRBV5-4 and TRBJ1-2, reads ETGVTQSPTHLIKTRGQQVTLRCSSQSGHNTVSWYQQALGQGPQFIFQYYREEENGRGNFPPRFSGLQFPNYSSELNVNALELDDSALYLCASSVGTFYNYGYTFGSGTRLTVV.

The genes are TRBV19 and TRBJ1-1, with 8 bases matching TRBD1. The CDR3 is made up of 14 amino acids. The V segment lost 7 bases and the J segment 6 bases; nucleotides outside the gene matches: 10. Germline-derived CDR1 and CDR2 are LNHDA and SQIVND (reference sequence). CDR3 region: CASIATGEGPEAFF. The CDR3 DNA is TGTGCCAGTATCGCGACAGGGGAGGGGCCTGAAGCTTTCTTT.

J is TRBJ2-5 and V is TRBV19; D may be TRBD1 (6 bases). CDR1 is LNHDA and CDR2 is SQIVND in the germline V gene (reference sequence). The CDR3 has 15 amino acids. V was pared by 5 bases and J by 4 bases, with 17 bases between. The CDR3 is CASSPTGTLRETQYF. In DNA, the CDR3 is TGTGCCAGTAGTCCAACTGGGACATTAAGAGAGACCCAGTACTTC.